The 7 T cell receptor beta chains below all came from one sample that was sequenced in a study of blood T cell repertoires in COVID-19 (dated by TCRdb to 2020 to 2022). The library was obtained by the immunoSEQ multiplex PCR assay. TCRdb holds this immuneACCESS table with in-frame rearrangements only. Some clones are missing; in checked studies, unresolved V genes explain under half, and the rest has no known cause. Recorded for this sample are 260,000 or so clones; around four fifths of them occurred a single time. The ten largest account for 4.5% to 6.5% of the sample. Sequenced input: peripheral blood. The receptors here all came from an elderly man with acute or convalescent COVID-19.

The chain carries TRBV7-9 and TRBJ1-2; 8 nucleotides agree with TRBD1. CDR1 is SEHNR, CDR2 FQNEAQ, per germline (reference sequence). The length of the CDR3 is 15 residues. V lost 1 base to trimming and J lost 4 bases; unmatched junction nucleotides: 5. The CDR3 sequence is CASSLEDRAGYGYTF. CDR3 nucleotide sequence: TGTGCCAGCAGCTTAGAGGACAGGGCAGGCTATGGCTACACCTTC.

J is TRBJ2-5 and V is TRBV6-8; 7 nucleotides align to TRBD2. After removal of 7 bases from V and 2 bases from J, the junction contained 13 bases not matched to a gene. The length of the CDR3 is 16 residues. Germline CDR1 reads MNHGY; CDR2 reads SAAAGT. The CDR3 coding sequence is TGTGCCAGCACATCCCCCGCCGGGACTAAACAAGAGACCCAGTACTTC. Protein sequence: CASTSPAGTKQETQYF.

The V and J genes are TRBV7-9 and TRBJ1-4; 7 positions agree with TRBD1. This CDR3 region has 15 residues. After removal of 5 bases from V and 7 bases from J, the junction contained 10 bases not matched to a gene. Per germline, CDR1 SEHNR and CDR2 FQNEAQ (reference sequence). CDR3 protein: CASSVKGAKGEKLFF. The DNA of the CDR3 is TGTGCCAGCAGCGTGAAGGGGGCTAAGGGTGAAAAACTGTTTTTT.

The chain employs TRBV7-8 and TRBJ2-7, with D unclear. Trimming removed 1 base at V and 3 bases at J, with 7 bases between. The CDR3 is 13 amino acids. CDR1 SGHVS and CDR2 FQNEAQ come from the germline V gene. CDR3 region: CASSLEQNYEQYF. The DNA for the CDR3 is TGTGCCAGCAGCTTAGAACAGAACTACGAGCAGTACTTC.

The chain links TRBV2 to TRBJ2-5; a weak D match, TRBD2 (5 bases). This CDR3 has 13 amino acids. Germline V CDR1 and CDR2: SNHLY, FYNNEI. V lost 1 base and J 3 bases, leaving 6 bases between the germline ends. The CDR3 spells CASSEETKETQYF. In nucleotides, the CDR3 is TGTGCCAGCAGTGAAGAGACTAAAGAGACCCAGTACTTC.

The chain joins TRBV6-5 to TRBJ2-7; TRBD1 aligns across 8 bases. V shed 2 bases and J 2 bases; nucleotides not matched to a gene: 5. The CDR3 spans 15 residues. Germline V lookup: CDR1 MNHEY, CDR2 SVGAGI. The CDR3 DNA is TGTGCCAGCAGTTACCGCCTGGACAGGGCCTACGAGCAGTACTTC. This gives the protein CASSYRLDRAYEQYF.

This clone was picked up a small number of times. This rearrangement joins TRBV5-1 to TRBJ1-6; TRBD1 matches 9 bases. The CDR3 contains 16 residues. The ends lost 1 base at V and 9 bases at J; junction bases unmatched: 8. The germline V gene encodes CDR1 SGHRS and CDR2 YFSETQ. The CDR3 DNA reads TGCGCCAGCAGCTTGACCTGGGACAGGGATGTTTCACCCCTCCACTTT. Its protein is CASSLTWDRDVSPLHF.